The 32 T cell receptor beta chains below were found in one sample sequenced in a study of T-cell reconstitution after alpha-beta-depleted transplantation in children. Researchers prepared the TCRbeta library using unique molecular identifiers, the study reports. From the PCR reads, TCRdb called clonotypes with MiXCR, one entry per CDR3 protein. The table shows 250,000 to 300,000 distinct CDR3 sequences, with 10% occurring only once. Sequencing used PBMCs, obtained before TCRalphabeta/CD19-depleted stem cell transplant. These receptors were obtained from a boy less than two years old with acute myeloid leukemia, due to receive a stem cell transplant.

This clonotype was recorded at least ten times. This CDR3 is CASSLEIGDTYEQYF. CDR3 nucleotides: TGCGCCAGCAGCTTGGAGATTGGGGATACCTACGAGCAGTACTTC. V and J are TRBV5-1 and TRBJ2-7; D unresolved. The CDR3 consists of 15 residues. Looked up from germline, CDR1 is SGHRS and CDR2 is YFSETQ. V lost 0 bases, J lost 2 bases, and 12 bases lay in between.

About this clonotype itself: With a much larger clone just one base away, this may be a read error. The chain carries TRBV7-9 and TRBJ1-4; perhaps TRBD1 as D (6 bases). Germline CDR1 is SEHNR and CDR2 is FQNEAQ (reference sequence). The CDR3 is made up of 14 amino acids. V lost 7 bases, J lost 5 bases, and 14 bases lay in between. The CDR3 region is CASTKDSLNEKLFF. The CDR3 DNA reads TGTGCCAGCACCAAGGACAGCCTAAATGAAAAACTGTTTTTT.

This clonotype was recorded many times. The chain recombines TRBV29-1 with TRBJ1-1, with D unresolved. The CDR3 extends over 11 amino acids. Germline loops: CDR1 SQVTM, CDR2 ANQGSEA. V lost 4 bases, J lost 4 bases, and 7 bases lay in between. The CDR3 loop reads CSVARFTEAFF. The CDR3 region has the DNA TGCAGCGTTGCCCGGTTCACTGAAGCTTTCTTT.

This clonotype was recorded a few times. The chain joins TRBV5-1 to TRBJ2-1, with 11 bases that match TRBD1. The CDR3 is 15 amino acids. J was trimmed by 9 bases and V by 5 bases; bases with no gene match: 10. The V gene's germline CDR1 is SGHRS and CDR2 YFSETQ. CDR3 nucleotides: TGCGCCAGCAGGCTCTCACCGGGACAGGGGGGTGAGCAGTTCTTC. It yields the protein CASRLSPGQGGEQFF.

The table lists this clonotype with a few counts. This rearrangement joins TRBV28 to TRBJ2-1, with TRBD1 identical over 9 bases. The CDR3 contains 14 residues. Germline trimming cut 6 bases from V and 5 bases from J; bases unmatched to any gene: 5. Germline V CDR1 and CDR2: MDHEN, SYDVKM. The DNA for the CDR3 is TGTGCCAGCAGACTGACAGGGGGGAACAATGAGCAGTTCTTC. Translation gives CASRLTGGNNEQFF.

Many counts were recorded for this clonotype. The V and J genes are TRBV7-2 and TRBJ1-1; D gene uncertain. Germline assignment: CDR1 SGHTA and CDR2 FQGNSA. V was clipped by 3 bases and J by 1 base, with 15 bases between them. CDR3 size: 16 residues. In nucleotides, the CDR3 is TGTGCCAGCAGCTTGGCGGCAATATTATCGAACACTGAAGCTTTCTTT. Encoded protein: CASSLAAILSNTEAFF.

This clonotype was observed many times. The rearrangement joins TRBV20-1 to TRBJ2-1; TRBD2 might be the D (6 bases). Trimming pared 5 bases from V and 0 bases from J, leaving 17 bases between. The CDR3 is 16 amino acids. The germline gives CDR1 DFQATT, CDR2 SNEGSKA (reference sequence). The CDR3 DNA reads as TGCAGTGCTGTTAAATCTAGCGCTAGCTCCTACAATGAGCAGTTCTTC. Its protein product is CSAVKSSASSYNEQFF.

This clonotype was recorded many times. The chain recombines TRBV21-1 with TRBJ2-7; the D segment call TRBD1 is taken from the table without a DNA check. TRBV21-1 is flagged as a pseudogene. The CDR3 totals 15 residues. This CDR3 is CASSKDGQGENEQYF. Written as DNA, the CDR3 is TGTGCCAGCAGCAAAGACGGACAGGGAGAGAACGAGCAGTACTTC.

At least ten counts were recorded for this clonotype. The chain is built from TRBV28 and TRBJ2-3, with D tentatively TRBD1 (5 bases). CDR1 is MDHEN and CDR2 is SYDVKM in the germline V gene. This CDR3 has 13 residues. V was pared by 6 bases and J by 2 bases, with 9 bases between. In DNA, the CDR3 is TGTGCCAGCAGGACAGTCAACACAGATACGCAGTATTTT. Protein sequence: CASRTVNTDTQYF.

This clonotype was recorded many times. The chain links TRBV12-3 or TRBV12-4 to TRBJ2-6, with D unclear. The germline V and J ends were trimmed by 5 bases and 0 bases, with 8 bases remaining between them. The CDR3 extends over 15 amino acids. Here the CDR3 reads CASSPLGSGANVLTF. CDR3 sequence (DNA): TGTGCCAGCAGTCCTCTGGGCTCTGGGGCCAACGTCCTGACTTTC.

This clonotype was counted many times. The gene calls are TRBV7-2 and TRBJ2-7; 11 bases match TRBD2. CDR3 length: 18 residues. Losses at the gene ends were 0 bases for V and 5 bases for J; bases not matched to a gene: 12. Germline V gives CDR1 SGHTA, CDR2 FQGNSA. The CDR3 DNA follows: TGTGCCAGCAGCTTAGCTGTAGCGGGGGGGCCGGGTCTCCACGAGCAGTACTTC. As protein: CASSLAVAGGPGLHEQYF.

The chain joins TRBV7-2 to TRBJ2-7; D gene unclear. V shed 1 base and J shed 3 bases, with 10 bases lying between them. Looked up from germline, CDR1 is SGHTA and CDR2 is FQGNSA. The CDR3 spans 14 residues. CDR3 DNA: TGTGCCAGCAGCTTAGAGTTAGGGATCTACGAGCAGTACTTC. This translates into CASSLELGIYEQYF.

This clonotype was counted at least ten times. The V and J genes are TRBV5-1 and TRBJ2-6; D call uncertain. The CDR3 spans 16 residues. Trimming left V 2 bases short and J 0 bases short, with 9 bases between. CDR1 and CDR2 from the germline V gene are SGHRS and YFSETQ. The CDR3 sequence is CASSLPQSSGANVLTF. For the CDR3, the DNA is TGCGCCAGCAGCTTACCCCAGAGCTCTGGGGCCAACGTCCTGACTTTC.

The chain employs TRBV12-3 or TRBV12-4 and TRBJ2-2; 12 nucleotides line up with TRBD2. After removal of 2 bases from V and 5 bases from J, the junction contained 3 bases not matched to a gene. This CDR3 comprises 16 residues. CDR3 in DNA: TGTGCCAGCAGTTTACTAGCGGGGGGGCGGACCGGGGAGCTGTTTTTT. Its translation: CASSLLAGGRTGELFF.

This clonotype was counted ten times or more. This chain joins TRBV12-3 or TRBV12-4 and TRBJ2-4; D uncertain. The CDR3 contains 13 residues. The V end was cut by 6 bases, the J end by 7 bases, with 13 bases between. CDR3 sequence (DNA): TGTGCCAGCAGCCTTGGATTATTGAACATTCAGTACTTC. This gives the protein CASSLGLLNIQYF.

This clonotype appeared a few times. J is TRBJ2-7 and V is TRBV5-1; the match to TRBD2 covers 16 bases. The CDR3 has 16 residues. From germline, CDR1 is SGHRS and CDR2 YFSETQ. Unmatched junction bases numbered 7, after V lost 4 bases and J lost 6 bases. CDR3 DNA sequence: TGCGCCAGCAGCCCGGGGACTAGCGGGAGGGCAAGCGAGCAGTACTTC. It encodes CASSPGTSGRASEQYF.

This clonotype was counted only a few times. CDR3 sequence (DNA): TGTGCCAGCAGTGTAGGGATGGACAATACTCAGCCCCAGCATTTT. Its protein product is CASSVGMDNTQPQHF. This chain joins TRBV2 and TRBJ1-5; D is perhaps TRBD1 (5 bases). This CDR3 has 15 residues. Germline V gene lookup returns CDR1 SNHLY and CDR2 FYNNEI. V lost 4 bases, J lost 6 bases, and 16 bases lay in between.

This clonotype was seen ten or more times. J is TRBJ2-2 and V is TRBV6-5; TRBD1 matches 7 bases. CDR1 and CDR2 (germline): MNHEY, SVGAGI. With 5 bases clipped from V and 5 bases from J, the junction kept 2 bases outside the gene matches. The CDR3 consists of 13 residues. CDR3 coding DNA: TGTGCCAGCAGTATGACAGGGACCGGGGAGCTGTTTTTT. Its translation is CASSMTGTGELFF.

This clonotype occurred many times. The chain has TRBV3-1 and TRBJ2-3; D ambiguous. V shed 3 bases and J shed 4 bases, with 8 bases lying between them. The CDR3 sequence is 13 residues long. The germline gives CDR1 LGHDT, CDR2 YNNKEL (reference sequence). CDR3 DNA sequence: TGTGCCAGCAGCCATTTCCCATCAGATACGCAGTATTTT. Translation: CASSHFPSDTQYF.

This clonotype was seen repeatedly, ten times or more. CDR3 amino acids: CASSQDPTGVSYGYTF. The CDR3 DNA follows: TGTGCCAGCAGCCAAGATCCGACAGGCGTCTCCTATGGCTACACCTTC. The genes are TRBV14 and TRBJ1-2, with D possibly TRBD1 on 6 matching bases. The CDR3 is 16 amino acids. Per germline, CDR1 SGHDN and CDR2 FVKESK. Trimming removed 0 bases from V and 4 bases from J, with 15 bases in between.

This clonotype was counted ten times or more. CDR3 amino acids: CASSYNEETQYF. In DNA form, the CDR3 reads TGCGCCAGCAGCTATAACGAAGAGACCCAGTACTTC. The rearrangement joins TRBV5-1 to TRBJ2-5; no reliable D call. Germline values: CDR1 SGHRS, CDR2 YFSETQ. V lost 3 bases, J lost 3 bases, and 6 bases lay in between. The CDR3 length is 12 residues. The full variable domain, its missing parts supplied by reference TRBV5-1 and TRBJ2-5, is KAGVTQTPRYLIKTRGQQVTLSCSPISGHRSVSWYQQTPGQGLQFLFEYFSETQRNKGNFPGRFSGRQFSNSRSEMNVSTLELGDSALYLCASSYNEETQYFGPGTRLLVL.

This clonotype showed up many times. The CDR3, as DNA: TGCGCCAGCAGCCAAGAGCCTAGCGGAGTCACAGATACGCAGTATTTT. Translating gives CASSQEPSGVTDTQYF. V is TRBV4-3 and J is TRBJ2-3, with 7 bases matching TRBD2. The CDR3 sequence is 16 residues long. The J segment lost 2 bases and the V segment lost 0 bases, leaving 5 bases of the junction unmatched. Germline V gene lookup returns CDR1 LGHNA and CDR2 YSLEER.

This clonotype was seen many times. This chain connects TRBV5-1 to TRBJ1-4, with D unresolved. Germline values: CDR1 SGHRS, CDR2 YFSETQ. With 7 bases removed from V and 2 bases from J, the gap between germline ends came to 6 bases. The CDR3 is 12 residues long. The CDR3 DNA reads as TGCGCCAGCTGCGACACTAATGAAAAACTGTTTTTT. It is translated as CASCDTNEKLFF.

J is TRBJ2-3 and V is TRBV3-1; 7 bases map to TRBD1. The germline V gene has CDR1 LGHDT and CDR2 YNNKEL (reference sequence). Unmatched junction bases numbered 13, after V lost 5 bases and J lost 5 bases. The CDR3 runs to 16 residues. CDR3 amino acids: CASSALTGSGQDTQYF. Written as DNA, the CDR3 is TGTGCCAGCAGCGCTCTGACAGGGTCTGGACAAGATACGCAGTATTTT.

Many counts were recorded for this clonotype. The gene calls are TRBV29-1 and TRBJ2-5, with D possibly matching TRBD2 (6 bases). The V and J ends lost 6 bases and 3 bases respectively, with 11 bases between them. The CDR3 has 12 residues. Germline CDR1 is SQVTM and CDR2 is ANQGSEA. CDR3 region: CSVSWGEETQYF. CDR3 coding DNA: TGCAGCGTATCTTGGGGGGAAGAGACCCAGTACTTC.

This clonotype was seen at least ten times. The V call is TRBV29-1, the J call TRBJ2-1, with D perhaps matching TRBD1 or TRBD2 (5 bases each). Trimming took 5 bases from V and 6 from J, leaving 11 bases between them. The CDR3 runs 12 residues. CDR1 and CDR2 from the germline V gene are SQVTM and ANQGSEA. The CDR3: CSVLRDANEQFF. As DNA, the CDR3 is TGCAGCGTTCTTCGGGACGCCAATGAGCAGTTCTTC.

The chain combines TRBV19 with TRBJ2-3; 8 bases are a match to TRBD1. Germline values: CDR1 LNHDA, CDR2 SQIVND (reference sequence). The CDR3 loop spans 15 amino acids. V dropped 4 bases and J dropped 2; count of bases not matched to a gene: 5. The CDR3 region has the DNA TGTGCCAGTAGTAGATCGACAGGGGCCACAGATACGCAGTATTTT. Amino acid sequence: CASSRSTGATDTQYF.

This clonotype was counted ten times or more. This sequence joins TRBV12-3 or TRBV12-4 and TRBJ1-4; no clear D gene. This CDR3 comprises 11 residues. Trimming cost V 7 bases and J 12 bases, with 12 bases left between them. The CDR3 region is CASTGAFELFF. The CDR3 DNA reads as TGTGCCAGCACCGGCGCATTTGAACTGTTTTTT.

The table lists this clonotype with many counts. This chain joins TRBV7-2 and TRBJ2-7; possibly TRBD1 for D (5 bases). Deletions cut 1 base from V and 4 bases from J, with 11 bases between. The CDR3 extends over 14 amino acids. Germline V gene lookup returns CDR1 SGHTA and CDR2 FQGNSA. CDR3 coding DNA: TGTGCCAGCAGCTTAGGTCAGGGAAAGTACGAGCAGTACTTC. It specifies CASSLGQGKYEQYF.

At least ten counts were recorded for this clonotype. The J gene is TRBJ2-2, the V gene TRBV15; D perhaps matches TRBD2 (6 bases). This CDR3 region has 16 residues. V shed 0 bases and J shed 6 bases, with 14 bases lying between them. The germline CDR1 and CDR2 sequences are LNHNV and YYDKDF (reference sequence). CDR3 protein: CATSRDRDFGPGELFF. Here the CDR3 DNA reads TGTGCCACCAGCAGAGATAGGGACTTTGGGCCCGGGGAGCTGTTTTTT.

CDR3 in amino acids: CASSVRGDVNTEAFF. The CDR3 nucleotides are TGTGCCAGCAGTGTGAGGGGCGATGTGAACACTGAAGCTTTCTTT. The chain combines TRBV28 with TRBJ1-1; D may be TRBD1 (5 bases). The CDR3 runs to 15 residues. Germline V gives CDR1 MDHEN, CDR2 SYDVKM. The V end lost 5 bases, the J end lost 0 bases, and 13 bases lay between the germline ends.

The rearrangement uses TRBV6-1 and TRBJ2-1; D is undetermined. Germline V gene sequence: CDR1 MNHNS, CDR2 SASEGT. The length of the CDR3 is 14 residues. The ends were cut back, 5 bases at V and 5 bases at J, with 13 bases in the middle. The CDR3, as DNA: TGTGCCAGCAGTCCTACTGCGATCGACAATGAGCAGTTCTTC. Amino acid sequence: CASSPTAIDNEQFF.